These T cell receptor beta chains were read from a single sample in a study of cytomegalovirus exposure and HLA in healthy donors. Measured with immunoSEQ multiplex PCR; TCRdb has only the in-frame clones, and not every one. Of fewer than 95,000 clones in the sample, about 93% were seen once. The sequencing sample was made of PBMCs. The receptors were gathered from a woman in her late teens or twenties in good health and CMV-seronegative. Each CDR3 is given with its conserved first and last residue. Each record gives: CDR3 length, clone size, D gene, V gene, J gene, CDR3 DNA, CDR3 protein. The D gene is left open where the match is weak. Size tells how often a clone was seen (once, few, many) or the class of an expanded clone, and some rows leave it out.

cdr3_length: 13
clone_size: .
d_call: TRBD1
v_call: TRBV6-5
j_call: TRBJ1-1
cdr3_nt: TGTGCCAGCAAGGGACAGATGAACACTGAAGCTTTCTTT
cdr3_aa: CASKGQMNTEAFF

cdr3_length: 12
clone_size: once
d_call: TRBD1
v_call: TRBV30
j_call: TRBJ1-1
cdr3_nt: TGTGCCTGGAGTAAGTTCCGGGACAGGGCTTTCTTT
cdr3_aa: CAWSKFRDRAFF

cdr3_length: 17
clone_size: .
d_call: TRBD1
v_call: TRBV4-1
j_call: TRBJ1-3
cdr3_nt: TGCGCCAGCAGCCAAGGACAGGGCCCCATCTCTGGAAACACCATATATTTT
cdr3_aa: CASSQGQGPISGNTIYF

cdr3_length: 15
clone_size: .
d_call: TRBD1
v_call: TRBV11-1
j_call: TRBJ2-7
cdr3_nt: TGTGCCAGCACCCCCGGAGGGACAGGGCACTACGAGCAGTACTTC
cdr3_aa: CASTPGGTGHYEQYF

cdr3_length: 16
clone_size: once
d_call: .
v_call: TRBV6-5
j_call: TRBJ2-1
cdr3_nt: TGTGCCAGCAGTTACTCAACAGAGAGCTCCTACAATGAGCAGTTCTTC
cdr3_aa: CASSYSTESSYNEQFF

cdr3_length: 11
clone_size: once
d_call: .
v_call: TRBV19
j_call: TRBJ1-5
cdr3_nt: TGTGCCAGTAGTGACCGACAGTCCCAGCATTTT
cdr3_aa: CASSDRQSQHF

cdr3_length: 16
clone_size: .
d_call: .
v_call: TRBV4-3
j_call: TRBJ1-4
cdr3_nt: TGCGCCAGCAGCCAAGGCCCCACGGGTCGGAATGAAAAACTGTTTTTT
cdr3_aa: CASSQGPTGRNEKLFF

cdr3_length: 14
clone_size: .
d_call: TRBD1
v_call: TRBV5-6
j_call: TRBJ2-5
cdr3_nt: TGTGCCAGCAGACGAGCCGGGACAGAAGAGACCCAGTACTTC
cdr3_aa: CASRRAGTEETQYF

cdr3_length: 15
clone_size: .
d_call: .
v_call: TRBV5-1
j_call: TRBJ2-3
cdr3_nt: TGCGCCAGCAGCTTGAGCACAGTATTCACAGATACGCAGTATTTT
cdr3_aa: CASSLSTVFTDTQYF

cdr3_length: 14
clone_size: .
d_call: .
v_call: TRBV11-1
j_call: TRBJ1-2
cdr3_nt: TGTGCCAGCAGCTTCGGTCCGATCGGCTATGGCTACACCTTC
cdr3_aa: CASSFGPIGYGYTF

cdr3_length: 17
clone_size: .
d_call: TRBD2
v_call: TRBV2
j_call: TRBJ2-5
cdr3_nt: TGTGCCAGCAGTACCCAGACTAGCGGGGGGGCCGGAGAGACCCAGTACTTC
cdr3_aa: CASSTQTSGGAGETQYF

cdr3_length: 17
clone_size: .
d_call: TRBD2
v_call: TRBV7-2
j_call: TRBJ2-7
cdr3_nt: TGTGCCAGCAGCTTAGCAGGAGCGCGGGGGGGCCTGAACGAGCAGTACTTC
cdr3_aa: CASSLAGARGGLNEQYF

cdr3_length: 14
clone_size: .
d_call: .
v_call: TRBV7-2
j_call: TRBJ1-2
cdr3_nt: TGTGCCAGCAGCCCGATGTTTGACAGCTATGGCTACACCTTC
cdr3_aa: CASSPMFDSYGYTF

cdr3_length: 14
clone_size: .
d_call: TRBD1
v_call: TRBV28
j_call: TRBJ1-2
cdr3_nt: TGTGCCAGCAGAGTGGGACAGGGGGACTATGGCTACACCTTC
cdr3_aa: CASRVGQGDYGYTF

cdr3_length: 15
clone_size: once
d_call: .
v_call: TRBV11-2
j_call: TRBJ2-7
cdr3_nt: TGTGCCAGCAGCTTAGACAGTCTCCCGTACTACGAGCAGTACTTC
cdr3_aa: CASSLDSLPYYEQYF

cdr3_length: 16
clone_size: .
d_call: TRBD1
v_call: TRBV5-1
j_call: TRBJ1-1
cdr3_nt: TGCGCCAGCAGTTTGTCCGGGACAGATGTGAACACTGAAGCTTTCTTT
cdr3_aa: CASSLSGTDVNTEAFF

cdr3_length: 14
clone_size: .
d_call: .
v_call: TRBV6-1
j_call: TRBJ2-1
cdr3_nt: TGTGCCAGCAGACAGGACAGCTCCTACAATGAGCAGTTCTTC
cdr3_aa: CASRQDSSYNEQFF

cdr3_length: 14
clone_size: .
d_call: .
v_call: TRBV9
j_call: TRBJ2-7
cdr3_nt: TGTGCCAGCAGCGTAGGAAGGGGTGGCTACGAGCAGTACTTC
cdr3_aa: CASSVGRGGYEQYF

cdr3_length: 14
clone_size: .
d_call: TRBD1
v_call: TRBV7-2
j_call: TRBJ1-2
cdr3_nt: TGTGCCAGCAGCACAAGGGACAGAGTAAGTGGCTACACCTTC
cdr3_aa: CASSTRDRVSGYTF

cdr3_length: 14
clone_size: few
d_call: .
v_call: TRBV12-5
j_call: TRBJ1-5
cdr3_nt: TGTGCTTTCGGGAACCGGGTGGGTCGGGCGCCCCAGCATTTT
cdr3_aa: CAFGNRVGRAPQHF

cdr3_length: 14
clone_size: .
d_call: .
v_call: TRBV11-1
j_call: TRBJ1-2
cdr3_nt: TGTGCCAGCAGCTTTTCCCAGAGCGGCTATGGCTACACCTTC
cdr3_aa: CASSFSQSGYGYTF

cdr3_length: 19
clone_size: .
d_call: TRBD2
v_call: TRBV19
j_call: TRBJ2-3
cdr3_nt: TGTGCCAGTAGTATAGAGGTAAGGTGTTGGCGGGGGGACACAGATACGCAGTATTTT
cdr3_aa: CASSIEVRCWRGDTDTQYF

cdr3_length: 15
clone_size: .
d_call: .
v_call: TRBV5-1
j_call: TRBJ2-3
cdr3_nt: TGCGCCAGCAGCTTGGCAGCGAAGCCCACAGATACGCAGTATTTT
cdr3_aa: CASSLAAKPTDTQYF

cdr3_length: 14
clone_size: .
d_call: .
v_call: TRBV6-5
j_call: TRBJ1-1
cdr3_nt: TGTGCCAGCAGTTACCTACAGGGGAACACTGAAGCTTTCTTT
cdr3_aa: CASSYLQGNTEAFF

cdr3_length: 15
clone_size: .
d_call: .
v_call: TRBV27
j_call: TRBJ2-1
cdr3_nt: TGTGCCAGCAGTTTATCCTGGGGGGGCTGGAATGAGCAGTTCTTC
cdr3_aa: CASSLSWGGWNEQFF

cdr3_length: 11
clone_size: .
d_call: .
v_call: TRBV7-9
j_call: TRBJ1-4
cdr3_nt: TGTGCCAGCAGCCCGGGGGAAAAACTGTTTTTT
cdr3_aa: CASSPGEKLFF

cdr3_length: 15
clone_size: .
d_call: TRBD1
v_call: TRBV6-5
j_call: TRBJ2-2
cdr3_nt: TGTGCCAGCAGTTACTGGACAGGACGGACCGGGGAGCTGTTTTTT
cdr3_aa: CASSYWTGRTGELFF

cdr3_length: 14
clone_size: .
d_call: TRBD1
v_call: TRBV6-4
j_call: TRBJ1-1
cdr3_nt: TGTGCCAGCAGTGAGGGGACAGCGAACACTGAAGCTTTCTTT
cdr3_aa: CASSEGTANTEAFF

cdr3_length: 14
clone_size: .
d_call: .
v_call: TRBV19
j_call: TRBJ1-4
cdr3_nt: TGTGCCAGTAAAGATCAGGCGATTAATGAAAAACTGTTTTTT
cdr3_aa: CASKDQAINEKLFF

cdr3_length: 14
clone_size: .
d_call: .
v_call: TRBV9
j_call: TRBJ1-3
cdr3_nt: TGTGCCAGCAGCGTTCATTTTTCCGGAAACACCATATATTTT
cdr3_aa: CASSVHFSGNTIYF

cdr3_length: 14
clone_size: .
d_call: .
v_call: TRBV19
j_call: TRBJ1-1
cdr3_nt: TGTGCCAGTAGTTTATACCAGGGTAATACTGAAGCTTTCTTT
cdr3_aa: CASSLYQGNTEAFF

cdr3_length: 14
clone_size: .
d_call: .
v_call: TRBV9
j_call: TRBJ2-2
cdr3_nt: TGTGCCAGCAGGAGGACAGTGAACACCGGGGAGCTGTTTTTT
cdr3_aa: CASRRTVNTGELFF

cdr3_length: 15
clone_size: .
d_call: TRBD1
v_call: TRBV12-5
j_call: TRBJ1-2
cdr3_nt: TGTGCTAGTGGTTTAGCTTCCCCGGGACAGTATGGCTACACCTTC
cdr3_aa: CASGLASPGQYGYTF

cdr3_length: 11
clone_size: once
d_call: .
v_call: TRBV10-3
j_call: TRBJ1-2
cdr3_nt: TGTGCCATCAGTGATGGAGGGAGCTACACCTTC
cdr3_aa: CAISDGGSYTF

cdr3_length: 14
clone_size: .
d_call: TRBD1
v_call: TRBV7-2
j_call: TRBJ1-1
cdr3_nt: TGTGCCAGCAGCTTAGGAGGGACAGACACTGAAGCTTTCTTT
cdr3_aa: CASSLGGTDTEAFF

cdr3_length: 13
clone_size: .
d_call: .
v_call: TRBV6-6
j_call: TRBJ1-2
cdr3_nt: TGTGCCAGCAGGGTCGACAGCCTCTATGGCTACACCTTC
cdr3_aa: CASRVDSLYGYTF

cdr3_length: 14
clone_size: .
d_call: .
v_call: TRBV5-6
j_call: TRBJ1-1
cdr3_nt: TGTGCCAGCAGCTTCCCACTCAAGAACACTGAAGCTTTCTTT
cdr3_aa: CASSFPLKNTEAFF